The sample holds a few counts of the clone carrying this T cell receptor (beta chain). This record belongs to a study of blood T cell repertoires in COVID-19. Whole-study context: From the United States, Italy and Spain came samples of acute and convalescent COVID-19. T cells, B-cell-depleted T cells, or PBMCs provided the cDNA or gDNA that served as material.

Assay used: immunoSEQ multiplex PCR; TCRdb lists only in-frame clones, some missing. The sample carries 130,000 to 150,000 clones, roughly 85% recorded once. The CDR3 runs to 15 residues. V lost 4 bases and J 5 bases, leaving 16 bases between the germline ends. Germline V gives CDR1 KGHDR, CDR2 SFDVKD. The TCR was taken from a man aged 60 to 69 with acute or convalescent COVID-19. The J gene is TRBJ2-5, the V gene TRBV24-1; D might be TRBD1 (6 bases). What was sequenced was peripheral blood. CDR3 sequence: CATSERGFRGETQYF. CDR3 coding DNA: TGTGCCACCAGTGAAAGGGGGTTCCGGGGCGAGACCCAGTACTTC.